One and the same sample provided the 28 T cell receptor beta chains below, sequenced in a study of blood T cell repertoires in COVID-19. TCRdb's copy holds only in-frame clones and misses some; the assay was immunoSEQ multiplex PCR. The table includes around 80,000 clones, around three quarters detected once. Sequences were obtained from peripheral blood. The receptors originated from a middle-aged man with active or convalescent COVID-19.

This clone has only a few counts. This sequence joins TRBV2 and TRBJ1-2; TRBD1 matches at 11 bases. CDR3 length equals 14 residues. V lost 5 bases and J lost 13; bases outside the gene matches: 12. The germline CDR1 and CDR2 sequences are SNHLY and FYNNEI. The CDR3 loop is CASSLDRGPAVTTF. The CDR3 DNA reads as TGTGCCAGCAGTCTGGACAGGGGGCCGGCGGTGACCACCTTC.

The chain uses TRBV19 and TRBJ1-5, with D perhaps TRBD1 (6 bases). CDR1 and CDR2 (germline): LNHDA, SQIVND (reference sequence). V gave up 3 bases and J gave up 1 base, with 16 bases separating them. The CDR3 is made up of 17 amino acids. The CDR3 region is CASSIQISGASNQPQHF. CDR3 sequence (DNA): TGTGCCAGTAGTATTCAGATATCAGGGGCGAGCAATCAGCCCCAGCATTTT.

J is TRBJ1-1 and V is TRBV6-6, with a possible D match to TRBD1 (6 bases). V was trimmed by 4 bases and J by 7 bases, leaving 13 bases between them. The CDR3 extends over 13 amino acids. In germline, CDR1 is MNHNY, CDR2 SVGAGI (reference sequence). The DNA of the CDR3 is TGTGCCAGCAGTTTGTCAGGGGCCATTGAAGCTTTCTTT. This encodes CASSLSGAIEAFF.

V usage is TRBV5-1 and J usage is TRBJ2-2, with 9 bases fitting TRBD2. The germline gives CDR1 SGHRS, CDR2 YFSETQ. The CDR3 totals 16 residues. The V gene end was trimmed by 0 bases and the J gene end by 4 bases; junction bases not matched to a gene: 4. Written as DNA, the CDR3 is TGCGCCAGCAGCTTGGGTCTAGCGGGGACCACCGGGGAGCTGTTTTTT. Protein sequence: CASSLGLAGTTGELFF.

This chain connects TRBV5-1 to TRBJ1-2; 7 bases are shared with TRBD1. CDR3 length equals 17 residues. Germline CDR1 is SGHRS and CDR2 is YFSETQ. The ends lost 4 bases at V and 2 bases at J; junction bases unmatched: 14. CDR3 protein: CASSLGQAPEPNYGYTF. Here the CDR3 DNA reads TGCGCCAGCAGCCTCGGACAGGCCCCGGAACCAAACTATGGCTACACCTTC. Filled out from reference TRBV5-1 and TRBJ1-2, the complete variable domain reads KAGVTQTPRYLIKTRGQQVTLSCSPISGHRSVSWYQQTPGQGLQFLFEYFSETQRNKGNFPGRFSGRQFSNSRSEMNVSTLELGDSALYLCASSLGQAPEPNYGYTFGSGTRLTVV.

This clone came up a few times. This chain links TRBV20-1 with TRBJ2-5; weak D call: TRBD2 (5 bases). The CDR3 totals 11 residues. V was trimmed by 3 bases and J by 5 bases, leaving 7 bases between them. Germline CDR1 and CDR2: DFQATT and SNEGSKA (reference sequence). CDR3: CSASKRETQYF. CDR3 bases: TGCAGTGCTAGTAAGCGGGAGACCCAGTACTTC.

V is TRBV7-2 and J is TRBJ2-5; TRBD1 agrees at 11 bases. With V trimmed by 7 bases and J by 5 bases, 9 bases remained unmatched. The CDR3 has 15 residues. Germline-derived CDR1 and CDR2 are SGHTA and FQGNSA. CDR3 sequence: CASNLGGQGVETQYF. In DNA, the CDR3 is TGTGCCAGCAACCTAGGGGGACAGGGGGTGGAGACCCAGTACTTC.

The sample holds a few counts of this clone. The rearrangement uses TRBV7-2 and TRBJ1-2; the D gene is possibly TRBD1 (5 bases). V lost 2 bases and J 3 bases, leaving 13 bases between the germline ends. The length of the CDR3 is 15 residues. CDR1 and CDR2 (germline): SGHTA, FQGNSA. The CDR3 DNA is TGTGCCAGCAGCTTACGGCAGGGCGTAGACTATGGCTACACCTTC. It is translated as CASSLRQGVDYGYTF.

CDR3 loop: CSVHQTSGDTDTQYF. The CDR3 DNA sequence: TGCAGCGTTCACCAGACTAGCGGGGACACAGATACGCAGTATTTT. The genes are TRBV29-1 and TRBJ2-3; TRBD2 matches 11 bases. Trimming cost V 5 bases and J 2 bases; bases outside gene matches: 6. Germline-derived CDR1 and CDR2 are SQVTM and ANQGSEA. There are 15 residues in the CDR3.

In this sample, this clone turned up a few times. The V gene is TRBV29-1, the J gene TRBJ1-2, with D hard to call. In germline, CDR1 is SQVTM, CDR2 ANQGSEA. The germline V and J ends were trimmed by 3 bases and 0 bases, with 11 bases remaining between them. The CDR3 is made up of 14 amino acids. CDR3 bases: TGCAGCGTTGACAGTCCGGGATCTAACTATGGCTACACCTTC. Translated: CSVDSPGSNYGYTF.

A word on this clone: Relative to the germline gene, one junction end is altered; a read error may explain this. This chain connects TRBV2 to TRBJ1-2, with D maybe TRBD1 (6 bases). The CDR3 is 14 residues long. Germline V gives CDR1 SNHLY, CDR2 FYNNEI. For the CDR3, the DNA is TGTGCCAGCAGAGAAGGGGGGGGCGGCTATGGCTACACCTTC. As protein: CASREGGGGYGYTF.

The chain combines TRBV6-2 or TRBV6-3 with TRBJ2-3; D perhaps matches TRBD2 (5 bases). This CDR3 contains 16 residues. V lost 2 bases and J 4 bases, leaving 16 bases between the germline ends. The V gene's germline CDR1 is MNHEY and CDR2 SVGEGT. The CDR3 nucleotides read TGTGCCAGCAGTTACCCCCGGGATCTCGGGGCAGATACGCAGTATTTT. As protein: CASSYPRDLGADTQYF.

This rearrangement joins TRBV30 to TRBJ1-2; D perhaps matches TRBD1 (6 bases). CDR1 and CDR2 from the germline V gene are GTSNPN and SVGIG (reference sequence). The CDR3 contains 14 residues. V was cut by 2 bases and J by 6 bases, with 16 bases left in between. CDR3 residues: CAWSPGHEKNGYTF. In DNA form, the CDR3 reads TGTGCCTGGAGTCCGGGACACGAAAAGAATGGCTACACCTTC.

The rearrangement links TRBV27 to TRBJ2-5; D remains ambiguous. CDR3 size: 12 residues. CDR1 is MNHEY and CDR2 is SMNVEV in the germline V gene (reference sequence). Deletions cut 7 bases from V and 4 bases from J, with 10 bases between. In nucleotides, the CDR3 is TGTGCCAGCATCTCCCCCGGAGAGACCCAGTACTTC. It is translated as CASISPGETQYF.

This clone was observed many times. The chain links TRBV18 to TRBJ2-5; D uncertain. CDR3 length: 12 amino acids. Germline CDR1 is KGHSH and CDR2 is LQKENI. Trimming took 4 bases from V and 2 from J, leaving 5 bases between them. CDR3 in DNA: TGTGCCAGCTCACGTACACAAGAGACCCAGTACTTC. Translating it yields CASSRTQETQYF.

The CDR3 coding sequence is TGTGCCATCAGTGAGTCGGACTCGGTAGGTGGGCAGTACTTC. Residues: CAISESDSVGGQYF. This sequence joins TRBV10-3 and TRBJ2-7; perhaps TRBD2 as D (5 bases). The V end lost 0 bases, the J end lost 9 bases, and 15 bases lay between the germline ends. The CDR3 runs to 14 residues. Per germline, CDR1 ENHRY and CDR2 SYGVKD.

The chain combines TRBV30 with TRBJ2-2, with TRBD2 matching 10 bases. The V gene's germline CDR1 is GTSNPN and CDR2 SVGIG (reference sequence). J gave up 5 bases and V 0 bases, and 6 bases lay outside the gene matches. The CDR3 is 16 residues long. The CDR3 nucleotides read TGTGCCTGGAGTGTGAAACTAGCGGGGAGAACCGGGGAGCTGTTTTTT. Its translation is CAWSVKLAGRTGELFF.

The chain links TRBV5-1 to TRBJ2-7; TRBD2 is a possible D gene (5 bases). Looked up from germline, CDR1 is SGHRS and CDR2 is YFSETQ. The ends were cut back, 0 bases at V and 0 bases at J, with 10 bases in the middle. There are 15 residues in the CDR3. The CDR3 reads CASSLVTGSSYEQYF. For the CDR3, the DNA is TGCGCCAGCAGCTTGGTTACGGGGAGCTCCTACGAGCAGTACTTC. Full variable domain (rest looked up from reference TRBV5-1 and TRBJ2-7): KAGVTQTPRYLIKTRGQQVTLSCSPISGHRSVSWYQQTPGQGLQFLFEYFSETQRNKGNFPGRFSGRQFSNSRSEMNVSTLELGDSALYLCASSLVTGSSYEQYFGPGTRLTVT.

This chain connects TRBV3-1 (or the pseudogene TRBV3-2) to TRBJ2-7; 7 bases match TRBD1. Germline CDR1 reads LGHDT; CDR2 reads YNNKEL (reference sequence). Losses at the gene ends were 5 bases for V and 7 bases for J; bases not matched to a gene: 5. The CDR3 extends over 12 amino acids. CDR3 region: CASSSRDREQYF. CDR3 nucleotide sequence: TGTGCCAGCAGCTCCCGGGACAGAGAGCAGTACTTC.

The chain carries TRBV19 and TRBJ1-1; the D is unclear. V was pared by 4 bases and J by 1 base, with 10 bases between. There are 14 residues in the CDR3. CDR1 is LNHDA, CDR2 SQIVND, per germline (reference sequence). Written as DNA, the CDR3 is TGTGCCAGTAGTAGTTCCGGGTGGAACACTGAAGCTTTCTTT. The encoded protein is CASSSSGWNTEAFF.

Turning to this clone: This sample includes further DNA sequences coding for the same CDR3. The chain employs TRBV19 and TRBJ2-3; TRBD2 might be the D (7 bases). V was clipped by 4 bases and J by 0 bases, with 11 bases between them. The length of the CDR3 is 15 residues. Germline V gene lookup returns CDR1 LNHDA and CDR2 SQIVND (reference sequence). The CDR3, as DNA: TGTGCCAGTAGTACTGGGGGGGCCAGCACAGATACGCAGTATTTT. Translating it yields CASSTGGASTDTQYF.

The V and J genes are TRBV21-1 and TRBJ2-7; the D call of TRBD1 is as the table states it, not checked on the DNA. TRBV21-1 is a known pseudogene. This CDR3 is 15 amino acids long. CDR3 DNA sequence: TGTGCCAGCAGCAGACCGGGACAGGCGGTGGGTGAGCAGTACTTC. Encoded protein: CASSRPGQAVGEQYF.

The chain is built from TRBV4-1 and TRBJ1-1; tentatively, D is TRBD1 (5 bases). Trimming pared 3 bases from V and 5 bases from J, leaving 16 bases between. Looked up from germline, CDR1 is MGHRA and CDR2 is YSYEKL. CDR3 size: 15 residues. The CDR3 region is CASSHLGGSGTEAFF. CDR3 bases: TGCGCCAGCAGCCATCTCGGGGGGTCCGGGACTGAAGCTTTCTTT.

The chain couples TRBV5-1 to TRBJ2-3, with 9 bases lining up with TRBD2. The CDR3 is 19 amino acids. The ends lost 2 bases at V and 0 bases at J; junction bases unmatched: 13. Germline CDR1 SGHRS, CDR2 YFSETQ. Here the CDR3 DNA reads TGCGCCAGCAGCTTAAAGCGGGGGGCCGCCTCTACTAGCACAGATACGCAGTATTTT. Its protein is CASSLKRGAASTSTDTQYF.

In its sample, this clone was seen a few times. The V call is TRBV19, the J call TRBJ2-2; 7 bases fit TRBD2. CDR3 length: 15 amino acids. V shed 5 bases, J shed 6 bases, and the junction held 9 bases outside the gene matches. Per germline, CDR1 LNHDA and CDR2 SQIVND (reference sequence). CDR3 DNA sequence: TGTGCCAGTAGTCTGGGGCTAGCGGAAGCCGGGGAGCTGTTTTTT. It codes for CASSLGLAEAGELFF.

This sequence joins TRBV15 and TRBJ1-2; a possible D gene is TRBD1 (5 bases). Germline-derived CDR1 and CDR2 are LNHNV and YYDKDF (reference sequence). This CDR3 has 13 residues. Trimming pared 5 bases from V and 3 bases from J, leaving 10 bases between. CDR3 region: CATSEEGDYGYTF. The CDR3 nucleotides are TGTGCCACCAGCGAGGAAGGGGACTATGGCTACACCTTC.

The chain links TRBV4-2 to TRBJ2-6, with 10 bases matching TRBD1. The germline CDR1 and CDR2 sequences are LGHNA and YNFKEQ. The CDR3 loop spans 16 amino acids. The V and J ends lost 5 bases and 4 bases, in that order; junction bases with no gene match: 5. The CDR3 is CASSERQGAGANVLTF. The CDR3 nucleotides read TGTGCCAGCAGCGAAAGACAGGGGGCCGGGGCCAACGTCCTGACTTTC.

This chain uses TRBV19 with TRBJ1-5; maybe TRBD1 (5 bases). The V gene lost 1 base and the J gene lost 4 bases, with 17 bases spanning the gap. Germline V lookup: CDR1 LNHDA, CDR2 SQIVND (reference sequence). The CDR3 runs 17 residues. The CDR3 protein is CASSIARAARANQPQHF. Written as DNA, the CDR3 is TGTGCCAGTAGTATAGCCAGGGCCGCCCGGGCAAATCAGCCCCAGCATTTT.